The T cell receptor beta chain described here comes from a study of beta chain features in type 1 diabetes. Whole-study results and caveats: Shorter TCRB CDR3s, moderately but significantly so, marked every one of the four CD4+ subsets in Type 1 diabetes patients. Individuals with type 1 diabetes displayed fewer insertions and more deletions at VDJ junctions.

Blood was drawn once from each donor into heparinised tubes. The draws averaged roughly 120 mL. Every sorted population was more than 95% pure. cDNA synthesis used the whole RNA isolate, giving expressed TCRB sequences. The data were produced by immunoSEQ multiplex PCR, yet TCRdb's version contains in-frame clones alone and is incomplete. This sample has about 340,000 clones, with about 14% found just once. In this sample, this clone turned up a few times. Its antigen is currently unknown. The V gene's germline CDR1 is GTSNPN and CDR2 SVGIG (reference sequence). CDR3 length equals 14 residues. Trimming cost V 5 bases and J 0 bases; bases outside gene matches: 2.

The chain joins TRBV30 to TRBJ2-7; TRBD2 aligns across 12 bases. The origin of this receptor is a woman between 18 and 29 years old with type 1 diabetes. The sample comprised naive CD4+ T cells from blood. CDR3 sequence: CAWGLAGSSYEQYF. The CDR3 DNA sequence: TGTGCCTGGGGACTAGCGGGGAGCTCCTACGAGCAGTACTTC.